This T cell receptor (beta chain) was profiled in a study of blood T cell repertoires in COVID-19. Study-wide background: The analysed material was cDNA or gDNA that came from T cells, B-cell-depleted T cells, or PBMCs.

In the original processing: Reference gene primers were amplified, and this amplification served to estimate nucleated cell counts. Assay used: immunoSEQ multiplex PCR; TCRdb lists only in-frame clones, some missing. The V and J calls and clone size were taken over from that table, and D and trimming were inferred from the DNA. This table has about 81,000 clones, 88% appearing once. This clone is a singleton in its sample. This clonotype was obtained from a man between 65 and 85 years old with acute or convalescent COVID-19. Sequencing input: peripheral blood.

The CDR3 spells CASKAWISYNSPLHF. The CDR3 nucleotides are TGTGCCAGCAAAGCGTGGATTTCCTATAATTCACCCCTCCACTTT. J is TRBJ1-6 and V is TRBV2, with D unresolved. V gave up 7 bases and J gave up 1 base, with 11 bases separating them. This CDR3 is built from 15 residues. CDR1 is SNHLY, CDR2 FYNNEI, per germline.